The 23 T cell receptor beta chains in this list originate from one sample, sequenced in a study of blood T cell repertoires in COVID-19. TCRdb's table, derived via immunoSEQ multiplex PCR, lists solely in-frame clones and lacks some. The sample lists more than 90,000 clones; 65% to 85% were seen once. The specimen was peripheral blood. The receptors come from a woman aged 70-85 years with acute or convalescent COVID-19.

The CDR3 region is CASSPKGPGAARSPLHF. The CDR3, as DNA: TGTGCCAGCAGCCCAAAGGGGCCTGGGGCGGCTCGTTCACCCCTCCACTTT. The V and J genes are TRBV7-8 and TRBJ1-6, with D perhaps matching TRBD1 (5 bases). This CDR3 spans 17 amino acids. Germline V gene lookup returns CDR1 SGHVS and CDR2 FQNEAQ. The V and J ends lost 5 bases and 9 bases respectively, with 23 bases between them. Drawing the rest from reference TRBV7-8 and TRBJ1-6, the complete variable domain is GAGVSQSPRYKVAKRGQDVALRCDPISGHVSLFWYQQALGQGPEFLTYFQNEAQLDKSGLPSDRFFAERPEGSVSTLKIQRTQQEDSAVYLCASSPKGPGAARSPLHFGNGTRLTVT.

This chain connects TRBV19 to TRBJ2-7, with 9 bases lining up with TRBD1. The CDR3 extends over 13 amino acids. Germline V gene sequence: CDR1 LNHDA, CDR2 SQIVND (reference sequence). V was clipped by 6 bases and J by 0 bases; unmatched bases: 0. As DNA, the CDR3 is TGTGCCAGTAGGGGACAGGGCTCCTACGAGCAGTACTTC. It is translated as CASRGQGSYEQYF.

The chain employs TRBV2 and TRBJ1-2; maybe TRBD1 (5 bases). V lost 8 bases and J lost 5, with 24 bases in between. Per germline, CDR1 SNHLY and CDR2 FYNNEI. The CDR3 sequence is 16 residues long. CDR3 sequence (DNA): TGTGCCAGCGGGGGGATACCGGGCCTTGATCATTATGGCTACACCTTC. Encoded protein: CASGGIPGLDHYGYTF.

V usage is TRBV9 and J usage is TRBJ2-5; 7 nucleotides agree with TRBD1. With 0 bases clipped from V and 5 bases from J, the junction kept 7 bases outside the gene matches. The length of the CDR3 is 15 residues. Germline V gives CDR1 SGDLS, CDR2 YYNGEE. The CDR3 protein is CASSVARGRGETQYF. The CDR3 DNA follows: TGTGCCAGCAGCGTAGCGAGGGGGCGAGGGGAGACCCAGTACTTC.

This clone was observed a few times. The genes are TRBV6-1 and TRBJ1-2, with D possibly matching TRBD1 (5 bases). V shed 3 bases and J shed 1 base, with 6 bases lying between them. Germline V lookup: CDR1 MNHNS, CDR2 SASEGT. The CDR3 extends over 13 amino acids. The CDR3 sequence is CASSETVNYGYTF. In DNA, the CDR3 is TGTGCCAGCAGTGAGACAGTTAACTATGGCTACACCTTC.

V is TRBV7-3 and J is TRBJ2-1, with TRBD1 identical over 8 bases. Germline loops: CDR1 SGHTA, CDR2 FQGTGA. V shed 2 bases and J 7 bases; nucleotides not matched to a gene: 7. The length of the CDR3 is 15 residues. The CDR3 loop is CASSLSGGSQNEQFF. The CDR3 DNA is TGTGCCAGCAGCTTATCAGGGGGCTCTCAAAATGAGCAGTTCTTC.

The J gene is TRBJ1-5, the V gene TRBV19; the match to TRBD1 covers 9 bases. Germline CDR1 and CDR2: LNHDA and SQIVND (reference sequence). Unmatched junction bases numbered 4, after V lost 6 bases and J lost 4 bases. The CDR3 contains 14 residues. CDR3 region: CASRDRGGNQPQHF. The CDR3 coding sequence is TGTGCCAGTAGGGACAGGGGCGGTAATCAGCCCCAGCATTTT.

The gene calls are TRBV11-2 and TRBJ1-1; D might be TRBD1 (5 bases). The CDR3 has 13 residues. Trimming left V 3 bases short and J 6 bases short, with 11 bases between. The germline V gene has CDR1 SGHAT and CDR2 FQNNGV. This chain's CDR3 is CASSFTGTSEAFF. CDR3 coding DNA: TGTGCCAGCAGCTTCACCGGGACTTCTGAAGCTTTCTTT.

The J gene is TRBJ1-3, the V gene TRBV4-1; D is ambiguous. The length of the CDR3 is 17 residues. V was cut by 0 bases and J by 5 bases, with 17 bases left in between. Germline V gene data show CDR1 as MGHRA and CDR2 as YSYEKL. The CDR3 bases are TGCGCCAGCAGCCAAGAGGGTGCGGAGGGCTGGAGAAACACCATATATTTT. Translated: CASSQEGAEGWRNTIYF.

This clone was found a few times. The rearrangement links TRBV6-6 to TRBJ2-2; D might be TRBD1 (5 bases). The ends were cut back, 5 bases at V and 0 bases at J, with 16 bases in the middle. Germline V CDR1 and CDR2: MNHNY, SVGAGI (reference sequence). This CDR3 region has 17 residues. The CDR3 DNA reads TGTGCCAGCAGTCGACAGCGAGATACCTCGAACACCGGGGAGCTGTTTTTT. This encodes CASSRQRDTSNTGELFF.

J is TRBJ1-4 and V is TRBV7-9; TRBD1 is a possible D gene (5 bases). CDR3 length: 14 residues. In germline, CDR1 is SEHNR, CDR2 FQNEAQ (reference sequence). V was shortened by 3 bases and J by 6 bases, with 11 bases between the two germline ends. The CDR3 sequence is CASSFQGNDEKLFF. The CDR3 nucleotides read TGTGCCAGCAGCTTCCAGGGTAACGATGAAAAACTGTTTTTT.

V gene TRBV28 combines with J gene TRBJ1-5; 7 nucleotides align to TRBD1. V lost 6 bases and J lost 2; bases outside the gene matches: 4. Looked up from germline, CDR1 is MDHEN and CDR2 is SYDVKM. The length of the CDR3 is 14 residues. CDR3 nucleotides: TGTGCCAGCAGGCGACAGGGTGGCAATCAGCCCCAGCATTTT. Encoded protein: CASRRQGGNQPQHF.

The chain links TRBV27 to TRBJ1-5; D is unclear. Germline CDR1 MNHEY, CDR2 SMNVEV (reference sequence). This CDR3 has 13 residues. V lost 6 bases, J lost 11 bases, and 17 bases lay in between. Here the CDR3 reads CASRATASQAQHF. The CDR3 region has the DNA TGTGCCAGCAGGGCCACAGCTTCCCAGGCCCAGCATTTT.

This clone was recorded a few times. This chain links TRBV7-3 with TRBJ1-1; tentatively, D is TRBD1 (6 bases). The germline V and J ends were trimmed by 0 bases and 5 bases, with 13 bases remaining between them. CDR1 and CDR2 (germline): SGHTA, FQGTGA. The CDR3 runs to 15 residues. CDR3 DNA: TGTGCCAGCAGCTTAACGGGGACCAGGGGTACTGAAGCTTTCTTT. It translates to CASSLTGTRGTEAFF. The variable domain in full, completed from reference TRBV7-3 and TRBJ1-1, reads GAGVSQTPSNKVTEKGKYVELRCDPISGHTALYWYRQSLGQGPEFLIYFQGTGAADDSGLPNDRFFAVRPEGSVSTLKIQRTERGDSAVYLCASSLTGTRGTEAFFGQGTRLTVV.

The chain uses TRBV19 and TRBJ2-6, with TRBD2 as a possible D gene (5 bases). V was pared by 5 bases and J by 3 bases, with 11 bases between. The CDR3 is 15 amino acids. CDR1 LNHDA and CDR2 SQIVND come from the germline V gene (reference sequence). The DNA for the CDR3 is TGTGCCAGTAGTTCGCGGACTGGTGGGGCCAACGTCCTGACTTTC. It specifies CASSSRTGGANVLTF.

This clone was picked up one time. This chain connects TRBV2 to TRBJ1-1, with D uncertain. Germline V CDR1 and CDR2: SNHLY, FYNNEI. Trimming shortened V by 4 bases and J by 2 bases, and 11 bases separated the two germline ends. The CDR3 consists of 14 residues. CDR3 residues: CASSGNRKNTEAFF. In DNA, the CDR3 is TGTGCCAGCAGTGGTAACAGAAAAAACACTGAAGCTTTCTTT.

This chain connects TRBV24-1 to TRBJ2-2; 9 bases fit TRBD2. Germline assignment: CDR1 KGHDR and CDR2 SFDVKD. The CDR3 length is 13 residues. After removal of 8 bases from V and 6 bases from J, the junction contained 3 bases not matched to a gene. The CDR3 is CATKGLAAGELFF. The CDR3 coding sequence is TGTGCCACCAAGGGACTAGCCGCCGGGGAGCTGTTTTTT.

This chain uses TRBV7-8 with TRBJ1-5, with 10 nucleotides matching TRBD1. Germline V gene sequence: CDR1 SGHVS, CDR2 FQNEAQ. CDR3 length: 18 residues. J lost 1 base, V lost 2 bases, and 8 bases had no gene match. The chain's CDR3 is CASSLRTGGAASNQPQHF. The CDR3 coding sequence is TGTGCCAGCAGCTTACGGACAGGGGGTGCTGCAAGCAATCAGCCCCAGCATTTT.

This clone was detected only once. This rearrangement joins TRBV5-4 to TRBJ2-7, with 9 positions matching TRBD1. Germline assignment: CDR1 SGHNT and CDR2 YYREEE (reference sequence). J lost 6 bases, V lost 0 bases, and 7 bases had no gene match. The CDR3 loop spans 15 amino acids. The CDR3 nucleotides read TGTGCCAGCAGCTTGGAACGGACAGGGGCGGGCGAGCAGTACTTC. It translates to CASSLERTGAGEQYF.

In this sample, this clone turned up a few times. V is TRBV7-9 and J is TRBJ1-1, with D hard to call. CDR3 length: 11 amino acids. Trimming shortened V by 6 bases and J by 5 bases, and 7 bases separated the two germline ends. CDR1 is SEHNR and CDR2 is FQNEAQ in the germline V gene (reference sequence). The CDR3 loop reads CASSFYTEAFF. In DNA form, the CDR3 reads TGTGCCAGCAGTTTCTATACTGAAGCTTTCTTT.

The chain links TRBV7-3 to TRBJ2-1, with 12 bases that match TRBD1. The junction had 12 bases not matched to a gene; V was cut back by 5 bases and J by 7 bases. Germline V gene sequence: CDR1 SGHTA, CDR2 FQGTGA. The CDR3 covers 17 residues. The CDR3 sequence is CASSPPPGQGARNEQFF. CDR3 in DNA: TGTGCCAGCAGCCCTCCACCGGGACAGGGGGCTCGGAATGAGCAGTTCTTC.

The CDR3 loop is CASRKDGGSYNSPLHF. CDR3 in DNA: TGTGCCAGCAGAAAAGATGGGGGGTCCTATAATTCACCCCTCCACTTT. The chain recombines TRBV7-8 with TRBJ1-6, with a weak D call TRBD1 (5 bases). This CDR3 has 16 residues. Per germline, CDR1 SGHVS and CDR2 FQNEAQ. V dropped 6 bases and J dropped 1 base, with 13 bases sitting between them. The full variable domain, with the rest looked up from reference TRBV7-8 and TRBJ1-6, is GAGVSQSPRYKVAKRGQDVALRCDPISGHVSLFWYQQALGQGPEFLTYFQNEAQLDKSGLPSDRFFAERPEGSVSTLKIQRTQQEDSAVYLCASRKDGGSYNSPLHFGNGTRLTVT.

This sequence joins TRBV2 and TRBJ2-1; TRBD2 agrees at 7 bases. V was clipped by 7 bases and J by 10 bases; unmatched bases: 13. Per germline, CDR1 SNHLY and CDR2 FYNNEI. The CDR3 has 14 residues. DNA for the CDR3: TGTGCCAGCAAGAGGAGGCTAGCGGCAGGAGAGCAGTTCTTC. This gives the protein CASKRRLAAGEQFF.